Listed below are T cell receptor beta chains from one sample, sequenced in a study of blood T cell repertoires in COVID-19. TCRdb keeps only in-frame clones here, not all; method: immunoSEQ multiplex PCR. The repertoire includes roughly 310,000 clones, roughly 90% of them detected once, and around 2.5% sits in the top ten. Sample: PBMCs or T cells enriched from blood (not recorded which). The origin of the receptors is a man aged 60 to 69 who had recovered from COVID-19. The CDR3 runs from the conserved cysteine through the conserved F or W. D genes are given only for firm matches.

CDR3nt: TGTGCCAGCAGCCAAGATATACTAGCGGGAGGTGCCGCAGATACGCAGTATTTT; CDR3aa: CASSQDILAGGAADTQYF; v_gene: TRBV3-1/TRBV3-2; j_gene: TRBJ2-3; d_gene: TRBD2
CDR3nt: TGTGCCAGTACAGGCAGACCACGGGGCACTGAAGCTTTCTTT; CDR3aa: CASTGRPRGTEAFF; v_gene: TRBV19; j_gene: TRBJ1-1; d_gene: -
CDR3nt: TGCGCCAGCAGCTTGGTTCTTTTGGATACGCAGTATTTT; CDR3aa: CASSLVLLDTQYF; v_gene: TRBV5-1; j_gene: TRBJ2-3; d_gene: -
CDR3nt: TGTGCCAGCAGCCTGAGGACAGGGGAGTCACCCCTCCACTTT; CDR3aa: CASSLRTGESPLHF; v_gene: TRBV11-3; j_gene: TRBJ1-6; d_gene: TRBD1
CDR3nt: TGTGCCACCAGTTCCCGGGACAGGGGATTTTATCTGAATGAGCAGTTCTTC; CDR3aa: CATSSRDRGFYLNEQFF; v_gene: TRBV24-1; j_gene: TRBJ2-1; d_gene: TRBD1
CDR3nt: TGTGCCAGCAGTCGAGCGGGGAGCGTCTCCTACAATGAGCAGTTCTTC; CDR3aa: CASSRAGSVSYNEQFF; v_gene: TRBV11-3; j_gene: TRBJ2-1; d_gene: TRBD2
CDR3nt: TGTGCCAGTAGCACAGGTTCGGGGAGGGGCTACACCTTC; CDR3aa: CASSTGSGRGYTF; v_gene: TRBV19; j_gene: TRBJ1-2; d_gene: -
CDR3nt: TGTGCCAGCAGCTTATCTAGCGGGAGTTCCTACGAGCAGTACTTC; CDR3aa: CASSLSSGSSYEQYF; v_gene: TRBV7-8; j_gene: TRBJ2-7; d_gene: TRBD2
CDR3nt: TGTGCCAGCAGCCTACAGGGCAATGAGCAGTTCTTC; CDR3aa: CASSLQGNEQFF; v_gene: TRBV11-3; j_gene: TRBJ2-1; d_gene: -
CDR3nt: TGTGCCACCGGGGGTGCGGGTGGCTATGGCTACACCTTC; CDR3aa: CATGGAGGYGYTF; v_gene: TRBV6-5; j_gene: TRBJ1-2; d_gene: -
CDR3nt: TGTGCCACCTCTTCCACAGGACGGATCGTGGGGCTTGCCGGCGAGCAGTACTTC; CDR3aa: CATSSTGRIVGLAGEQYF; v_gene: TRBV10-3; j_gene: TRBJ2-7; d_gene: -